Sequencing of this T cell receptor (beta chain) was carried out in a study of spatial heterogeneity in lung cancer. About the research overall: Sequence detection consistently recorded a greater number of beta-chain than alpha-chain sequences.

Time point described: blood at routine non-recurrence follow-up after resection. TCRdb fed the 5' RACE reads into MiXCR, producing one record per CDR3 protein. The sample has around 98,000 distinct CDR3 sequences, approximately 19% seen once. The CDR3 loop spans 16 amino acids. The V end lost 1 base, the J end lost 2 bases, and 9 bases lay between the germline ends. Germline V gene lookup returns CDR1 SGHVS and CDR2 FQNEAQ. This clonotype came up many times. The sequencing used PBMCs, collected at follow-up. The receptor's source is a male donor with early-stage non-small cell lung cancer. The chain has TRBV7-8 and TRBJ2-6, with unresolved D. CDR3 protein: CASSLGLSPGANVLTF. The CDR3 bases are TGTGCCAGCAGCTTAGGCCTTAGTCCTGGGGCCAACGTCCTGACTTTC.